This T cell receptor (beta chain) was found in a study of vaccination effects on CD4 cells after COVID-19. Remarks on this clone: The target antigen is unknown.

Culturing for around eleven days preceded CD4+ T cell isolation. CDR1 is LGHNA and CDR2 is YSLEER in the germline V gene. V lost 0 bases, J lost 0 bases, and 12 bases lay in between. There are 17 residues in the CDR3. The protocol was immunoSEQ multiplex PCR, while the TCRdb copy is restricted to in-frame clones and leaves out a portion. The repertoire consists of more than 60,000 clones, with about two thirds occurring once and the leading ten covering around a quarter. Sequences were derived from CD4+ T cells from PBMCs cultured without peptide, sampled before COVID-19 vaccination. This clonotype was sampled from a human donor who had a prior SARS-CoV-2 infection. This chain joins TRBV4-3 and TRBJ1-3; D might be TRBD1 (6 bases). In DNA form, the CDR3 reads TGCGCCAGCAGCCAAGATACAGGGTACCACTCTGGAAACACCATATATTTT. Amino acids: CASSQDTGYHSGNTIYF.